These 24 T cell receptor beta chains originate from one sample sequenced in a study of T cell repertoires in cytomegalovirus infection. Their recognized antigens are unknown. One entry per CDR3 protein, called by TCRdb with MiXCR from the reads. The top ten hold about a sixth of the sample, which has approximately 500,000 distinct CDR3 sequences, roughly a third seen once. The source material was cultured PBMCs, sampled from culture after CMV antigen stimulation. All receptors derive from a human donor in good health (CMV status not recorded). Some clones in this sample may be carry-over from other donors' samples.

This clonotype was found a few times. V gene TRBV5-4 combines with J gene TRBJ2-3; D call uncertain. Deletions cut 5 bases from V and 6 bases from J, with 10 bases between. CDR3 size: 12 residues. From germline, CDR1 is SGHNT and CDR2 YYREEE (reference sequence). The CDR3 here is CASSSIGDTQYF. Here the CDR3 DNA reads TGTGCCAGCAGTTCCATTGGGGATACGCAGTATTTT.

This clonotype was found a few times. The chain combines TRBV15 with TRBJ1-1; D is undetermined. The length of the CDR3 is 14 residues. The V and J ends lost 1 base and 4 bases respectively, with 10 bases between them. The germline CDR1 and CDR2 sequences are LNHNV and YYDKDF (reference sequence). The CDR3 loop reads CATSRAGGITEAFF. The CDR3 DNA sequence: TGTGCCACCAGCAGAGCCGGAGGGATCACTGAAGCTTTCTTT.

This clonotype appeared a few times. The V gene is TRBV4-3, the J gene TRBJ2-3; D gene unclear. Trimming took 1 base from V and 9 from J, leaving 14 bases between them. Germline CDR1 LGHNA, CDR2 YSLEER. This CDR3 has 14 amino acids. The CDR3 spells CASSQGVGDTTQYF. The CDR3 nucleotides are TGCGCCAGCAGCCAAGGAGTGGGTGATACAACGCAGTATTTT.

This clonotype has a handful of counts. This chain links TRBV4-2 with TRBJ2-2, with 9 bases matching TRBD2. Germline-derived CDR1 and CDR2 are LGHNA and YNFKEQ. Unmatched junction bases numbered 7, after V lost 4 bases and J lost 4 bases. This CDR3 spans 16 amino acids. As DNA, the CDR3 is TGTGCCAGCAGCCCAGAGGGACTAGCTTCCACCGGGGAGCTGTTTTTT. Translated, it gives CASSPEGLASTGELFF.

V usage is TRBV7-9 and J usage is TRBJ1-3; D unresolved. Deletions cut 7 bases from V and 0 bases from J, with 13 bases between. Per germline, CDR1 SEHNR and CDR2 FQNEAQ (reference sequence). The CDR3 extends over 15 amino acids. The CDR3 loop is CASTLRASSGNTIYF. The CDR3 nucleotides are TGTGCCAGCACCCTACGGGCCAGCTCTGGAAACACCATATATTTT.

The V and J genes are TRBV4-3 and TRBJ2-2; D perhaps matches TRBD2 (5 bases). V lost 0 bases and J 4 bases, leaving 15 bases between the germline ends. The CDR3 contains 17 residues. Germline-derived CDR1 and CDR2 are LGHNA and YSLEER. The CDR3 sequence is CASSQDRTYPTTGELFF. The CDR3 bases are TGCGCCAGCAGCCAAGATAGGACTTACCCGACCACCGGGGAGCTGTTTTTT.

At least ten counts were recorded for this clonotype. CDR3 nucleotides: TGTGCCAGCGTGGTGGCGGGATCTATATACAATGAGCAGTTCTTC. Its protein product is CASVVAGSIYNEQFF. This chain uses TRBV7-9 with TRBJ2-1, with a possible D match to TRBD2 (6 bases). V was cut by 8 bases and J by 4 bases, with 18 bases left in between. The CDR3 consists of 15 residues. Germline V lookup: CDR1 SEHNR, CDR2 FQNEAQ (reference sequence).

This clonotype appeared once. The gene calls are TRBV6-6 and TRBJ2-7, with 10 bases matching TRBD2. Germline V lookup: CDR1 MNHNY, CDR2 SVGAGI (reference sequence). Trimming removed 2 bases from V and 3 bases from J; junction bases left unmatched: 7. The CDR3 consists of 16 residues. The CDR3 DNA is TGTGCCAGCAGTTACGATGCGGGACTAGCGCGCTACGAGCAGTACTTC. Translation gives CASSYDAGLARYEQYF.

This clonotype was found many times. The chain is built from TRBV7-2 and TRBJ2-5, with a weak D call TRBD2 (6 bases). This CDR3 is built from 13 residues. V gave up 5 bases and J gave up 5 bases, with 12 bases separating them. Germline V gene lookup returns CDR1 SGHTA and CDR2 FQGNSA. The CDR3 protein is CASSTTSLETQYF. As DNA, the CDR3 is TGTGCCAGCAGCACGACTAGTCTTGAGACCCAGTACTTC.

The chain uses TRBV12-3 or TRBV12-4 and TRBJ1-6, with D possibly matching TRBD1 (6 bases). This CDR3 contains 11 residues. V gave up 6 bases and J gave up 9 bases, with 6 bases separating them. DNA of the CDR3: TGTGCCAGCAGGGACAGTTCACCCCTCCACTTT. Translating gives CASRDSSPLHF.

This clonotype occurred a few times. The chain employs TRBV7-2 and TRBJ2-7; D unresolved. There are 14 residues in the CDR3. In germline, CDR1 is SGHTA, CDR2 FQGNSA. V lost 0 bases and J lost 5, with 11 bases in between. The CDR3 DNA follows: TGTGCCAGCAGCTTAGCTTCGTCCAGTCACGAGCAGTACTTC. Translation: CASSLASSSHEQYF.

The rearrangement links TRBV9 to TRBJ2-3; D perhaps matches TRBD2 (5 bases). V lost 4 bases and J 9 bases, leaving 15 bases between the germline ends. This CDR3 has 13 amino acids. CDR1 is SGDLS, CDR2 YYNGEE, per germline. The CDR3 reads CASSPPSLITQYF. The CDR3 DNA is TGTGCCAGCAGCCCACCTAGCTTGATAACGCAGTATTTT. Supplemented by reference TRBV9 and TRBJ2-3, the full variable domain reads DSGVTQTPKHLITATGQRVTLRCSPRSGDLSVYWYQQSLDQGLQFLIQYYNGEERAKGNILERFSAQQFPDLHSELNLSSLELGDSALYFCASSPPSLITQYFGPGTRLTVL.

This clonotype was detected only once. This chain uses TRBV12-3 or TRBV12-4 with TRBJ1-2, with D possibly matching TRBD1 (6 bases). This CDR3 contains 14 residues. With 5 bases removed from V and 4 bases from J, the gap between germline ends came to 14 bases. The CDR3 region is CASSSREGGYGYTF. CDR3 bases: TGTGCCAGCAGTAGCCGGGAGGGGGGCTATGGCTACACCTTC.

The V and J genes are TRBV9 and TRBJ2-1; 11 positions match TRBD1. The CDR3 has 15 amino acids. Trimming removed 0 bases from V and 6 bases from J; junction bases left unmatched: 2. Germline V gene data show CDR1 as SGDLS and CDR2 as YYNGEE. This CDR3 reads CASSVAGQGANEQFF. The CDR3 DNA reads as TGTGCCAGCAGCGTAGCAGGACAGGGGGCCAATGAGCAGTTCTTC. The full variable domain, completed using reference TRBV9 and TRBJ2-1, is DSGVTQTPKHLITATGQRVTLRCSPRSGDLSVYWYQQSLDQGLQFLIQYYNGEERAKGNILERFSAQQFPDLHSELNLSSLELGDSALYFCASSVAGQGANEQFFGPGTRLTVL.

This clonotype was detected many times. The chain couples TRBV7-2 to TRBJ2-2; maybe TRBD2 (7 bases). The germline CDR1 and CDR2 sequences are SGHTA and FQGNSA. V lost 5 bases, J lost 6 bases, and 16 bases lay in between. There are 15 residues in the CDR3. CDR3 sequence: CASSGRGGPAGELFF. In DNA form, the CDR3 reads TGTGCCAGCAGCGGTAGGGGGGGCCCGGCCGGGGAGCTGTTTTTT.

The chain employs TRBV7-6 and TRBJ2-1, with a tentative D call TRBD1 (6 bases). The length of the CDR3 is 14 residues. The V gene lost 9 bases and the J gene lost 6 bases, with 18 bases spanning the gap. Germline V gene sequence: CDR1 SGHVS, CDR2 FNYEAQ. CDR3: CASNRNRVFNEQFF. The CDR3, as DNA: TGTGCCAGTAACCGGAACAGGGTTTTCAATGAGCAGTTCTTC.

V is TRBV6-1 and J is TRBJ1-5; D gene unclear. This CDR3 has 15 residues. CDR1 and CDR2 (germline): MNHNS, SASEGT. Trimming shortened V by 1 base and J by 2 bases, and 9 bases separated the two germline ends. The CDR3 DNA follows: TGTGCCAGCAGTGAAGAGCTAAGGGGCAATCAGCCCCAGCATTTT. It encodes CASSEELRGNQPQHF.

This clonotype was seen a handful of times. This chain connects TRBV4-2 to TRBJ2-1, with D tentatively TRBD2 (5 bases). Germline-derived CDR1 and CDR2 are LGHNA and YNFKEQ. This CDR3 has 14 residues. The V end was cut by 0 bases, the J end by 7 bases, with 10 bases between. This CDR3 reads CASSQEGGWNEQFF. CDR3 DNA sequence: TGTGCCAGCAGCCAAGAGGGCGGGTGGAATGAGCAGTTCTTC.

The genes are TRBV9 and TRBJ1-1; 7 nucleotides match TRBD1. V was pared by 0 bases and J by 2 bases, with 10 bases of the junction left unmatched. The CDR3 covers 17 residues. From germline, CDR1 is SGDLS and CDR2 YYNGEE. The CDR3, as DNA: TGTGCCAGCAGCGTAGCAGGAGGAGGGGGCGGTAACACTGAAGCTTTCTTT. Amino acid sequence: CASSVAGGGGGNTEAFF.

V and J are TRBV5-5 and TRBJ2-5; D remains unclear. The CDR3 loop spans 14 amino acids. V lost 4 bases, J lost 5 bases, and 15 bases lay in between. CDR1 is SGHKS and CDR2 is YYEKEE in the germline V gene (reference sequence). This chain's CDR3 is CASSRPPGAETQYF. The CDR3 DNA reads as TGTGCCAGCAGCCGCCCCCCCGGTGCGGAGACCCAGTACTTC.

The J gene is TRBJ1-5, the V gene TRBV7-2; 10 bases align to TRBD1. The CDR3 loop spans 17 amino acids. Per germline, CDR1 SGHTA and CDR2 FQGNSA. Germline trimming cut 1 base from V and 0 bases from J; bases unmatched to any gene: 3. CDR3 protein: CASSLGTGGDSNQPQHF. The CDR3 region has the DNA TGTGCCAGCAGCTTAGGGACAGGGGGTGATAGCAATCAGCCCCAGCATTTT.

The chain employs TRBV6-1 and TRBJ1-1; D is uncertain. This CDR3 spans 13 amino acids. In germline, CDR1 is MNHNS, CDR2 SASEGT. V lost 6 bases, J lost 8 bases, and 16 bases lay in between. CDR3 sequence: CASSLDLRLEAFF. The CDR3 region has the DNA TGTGCCAGCAGCCTGGACCTGAGATTAGAAGCTTTCTTT.

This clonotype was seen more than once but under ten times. The CDR3 nucleotides read TGTGCCAGCAGTTATCGAGGGGTTCAAGGTACTGAAGCTTTCTTT. Its translation: CASSYRGVQGTEAFF. The chain employs TRBV6-5 and TRBJ1-1; D perhaps matches TRBD1 (5 bases). The CDR3 has 15 amino acids. In germline, CDR1 is MNHEY, CDR2 SVGAGI. The ends were cut back, 3 bases at V and 5 bases at J, with 16 bases in the middle.

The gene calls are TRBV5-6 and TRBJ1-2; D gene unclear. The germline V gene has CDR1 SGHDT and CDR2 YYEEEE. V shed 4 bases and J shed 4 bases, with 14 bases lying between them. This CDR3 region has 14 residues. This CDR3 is CASSRPDSVYGYTF. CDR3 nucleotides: TGTGCCAGCAGCCGACCGGACTCCGTCTATGGCTACACCTTC.